This T cell receptor beta chain appears in the sequencing data of a study of breast tumors, draining lymph nodes, adjacent tissues. General observations from the study: Tumor and nontumor repertoires were significantly more similar in luminal-like than in basal-like breast cancer. Tumor repertoires ranked between lymph nodes and nontumor tissue in diversity, with V and J gene preferences.

Axillary draining lymph nodes of breast cancer patients supplied the node samples. TCRdb analysed the multiplex PCR reads with MiXCR anew, one entry per CDR3 protein. The sample includes some 170,000 distinct CDR3 sequences, 33% of them seen just once. V gave up 3 bases and J gave up 4 bases; unmatched junction bases: 4. The CDR3 runs to 15 residues. Looked up from germline, CDR1 is KGHSH and CDR2 is LQKENI. This clonotype was recorded at least ten times. The antigen remains undetermined. This chain joins TRBV18 and TRBJ2-1; 9 bases agree with TRBD2. This TCR derives from a female donor with breast cancer. Some clones in this sample may be carry-over from other donors' samples. The specimen sequenced was axillary lymph node tissue. The CDR3 is CASSPSTSGYNEQFF. The CDR3 nucleotides read TGTGCCAGCTCACCCTCGACTAGCGGATACAATGAGCAGTTCTTC.